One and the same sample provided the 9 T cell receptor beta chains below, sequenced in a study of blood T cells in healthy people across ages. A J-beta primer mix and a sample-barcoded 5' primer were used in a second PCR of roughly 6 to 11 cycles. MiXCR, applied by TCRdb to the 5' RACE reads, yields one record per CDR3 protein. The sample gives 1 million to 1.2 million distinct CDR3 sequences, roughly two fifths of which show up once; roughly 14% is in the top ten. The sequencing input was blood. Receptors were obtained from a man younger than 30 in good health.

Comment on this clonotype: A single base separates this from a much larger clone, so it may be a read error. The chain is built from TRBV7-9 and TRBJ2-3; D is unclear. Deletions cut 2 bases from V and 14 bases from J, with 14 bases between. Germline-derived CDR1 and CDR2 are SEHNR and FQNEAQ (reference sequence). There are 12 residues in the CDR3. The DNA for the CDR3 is TGTGCCAGCAGCTTAAGTGACGGTGTGCTGTATTTT. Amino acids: CASSLSDGVLYF.

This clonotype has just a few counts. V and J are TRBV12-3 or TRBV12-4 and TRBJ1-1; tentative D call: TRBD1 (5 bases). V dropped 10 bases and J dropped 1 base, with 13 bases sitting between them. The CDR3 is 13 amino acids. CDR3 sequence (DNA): TGTGCCATTGATGGACATACGAACACTGAAGCTTTCTTT. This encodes CAIDGHTNTEAFF.

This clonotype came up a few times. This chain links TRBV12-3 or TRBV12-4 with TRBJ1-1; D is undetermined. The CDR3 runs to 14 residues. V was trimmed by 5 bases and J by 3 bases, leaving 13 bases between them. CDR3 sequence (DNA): TGTGCCAGCAGTCGACGGGCCTCGTACACTGAAGCTTTCTTT. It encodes CASSRRASYTEAFF.

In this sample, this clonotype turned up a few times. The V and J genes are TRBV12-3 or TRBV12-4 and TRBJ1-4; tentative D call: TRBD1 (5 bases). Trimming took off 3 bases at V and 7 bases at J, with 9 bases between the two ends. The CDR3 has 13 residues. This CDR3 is CASSFEGTEKLFF. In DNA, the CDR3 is TGTGCCAGCAGTTTCGAAGGGACTGAAAAACTGTTTTTT.

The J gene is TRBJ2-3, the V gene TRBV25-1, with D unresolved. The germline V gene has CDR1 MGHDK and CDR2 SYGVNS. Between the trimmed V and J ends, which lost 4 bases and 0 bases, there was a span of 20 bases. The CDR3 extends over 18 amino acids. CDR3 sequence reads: CASSALRALPPSTDTQYF. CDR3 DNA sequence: TGTGCCAGCAGTGCCCTAAGGGCTCTACCTCCAAGCACAGATACGCAGTATTTT. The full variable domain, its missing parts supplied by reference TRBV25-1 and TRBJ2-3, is EADIYQTPRYLVIGTGKKITLECSQTMGHDKMYWYQQDPGMELHLIHYSYGVNSTEKGDLSSESTVSRIRTEHFPLTLESARPSHTSQYLCASSALRALPPSTDTQYFGPGTRLTVL.

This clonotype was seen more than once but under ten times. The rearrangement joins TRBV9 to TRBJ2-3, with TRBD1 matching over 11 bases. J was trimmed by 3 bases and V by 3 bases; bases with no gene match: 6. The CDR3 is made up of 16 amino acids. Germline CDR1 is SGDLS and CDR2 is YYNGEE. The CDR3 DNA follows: TGTGCCAGCAGCGCCTGGACAGGGGGCAGGACAGATACGCAGTATTTT. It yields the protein CASSAWTGGRTDTQYF.

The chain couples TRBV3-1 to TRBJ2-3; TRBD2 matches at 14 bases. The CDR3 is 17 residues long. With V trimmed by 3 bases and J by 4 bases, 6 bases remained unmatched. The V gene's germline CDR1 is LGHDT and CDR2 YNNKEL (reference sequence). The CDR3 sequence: CASSQTSGGAVADTQYF. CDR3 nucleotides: TGTGCCAGCAGCCAGACTAGCGGGGGGGCCGTCGCAGATACGCAGTATTTT.

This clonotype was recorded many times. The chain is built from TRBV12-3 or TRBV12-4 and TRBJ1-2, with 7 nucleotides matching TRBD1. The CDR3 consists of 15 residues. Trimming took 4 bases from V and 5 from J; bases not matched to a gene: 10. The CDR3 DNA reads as TGTGCCAGCAGTTCCCGACAGGGACAATTATATGGCTACACCTTC. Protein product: CASSSRQGQLYGYTF.

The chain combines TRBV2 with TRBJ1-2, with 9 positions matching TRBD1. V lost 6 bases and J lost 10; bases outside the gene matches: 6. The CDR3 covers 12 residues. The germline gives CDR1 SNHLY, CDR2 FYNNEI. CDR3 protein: CASRTGQGSYTF. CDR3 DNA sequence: TGTGCCAGCAGAACGGGACAGGGATCCTACACCTTC.